The 13 T cell receptor beta chains presented below share a single source sample, sequenced in a study of regulatory T cells in long-lasting Graves disease. Investigators prepared the TCR beta libraries by applying iRepertoire HTBI primers and Arm-PCR of CDR3 regions. MiXCR, run by TCRdb on the multiplex PCR reads, gives a single entry per CDR3 protein. The data show hundreds of thousands of distinct CDR3 sequences, about 15% seen once. Time point noted: newly diagnosed GD, antithyroid drugs for less than 3 months. PBMC RNA served as the TCR library source. The sample also formed part of further work on T cells in Graves' hyperthyroidism and ophthalmopathy.

The sequences come from peripheral blood mononuclear cells (PBMCs), collected at new diagnosis, from a patient treated with antithyroid drugs. Receptors originate from a young woman with Graves disease.

This sequence joins TRBV6-4 and TRBJ1-2; 7 nucleotides align to TRBD1. V trimming: 0 bases; J trimming: 10 bases; junction bases outside the gene matches: 11. This CDR3 is built from 15 residues. CDR1 is MRHNA and CDR2 is SNTAGT in the germline V gene. The CDR3 region is CASSDSGQCVRIYTF. For the CDR3, the DNA is TGTGCCAGCAGTGACTCGGGACAGTGTGTGAGAATCTACACCTTC.

Many counts were recorded for this clonotype. This chain joins TRBV3-1 and TRBJ1-3; D is undetermined. The germline V and J ends were trimmed by 0 bases and 4 bases, with 19 bases remaining between them. In germline, CDR1 is LGHDT, CDR2 YNNKEL (reference sequence). There are 18 residues in the CDR3. The CDR3 here is CASSQEPPGREYGNTIYF. In nucleotides, the CDR3 is TGTGCCAGCAGCCAAGAACCCCCAGGAAGGGAGTACGGAAACACCATATATTTT.

This clonotype was recorded many times. This sequence joins TRBV12-3 or TRBV12-4 and TRBJ2-1; D is undetermined. Trimming shortened V by 3 bases and J by 7 bases, and 13 bases separated the two germline ends. The CDR3 sequence is 14 residues long. The CDR3 reads CASSLWGKENEQFF. DNA of the CDR3: TGTGCCAGCAGTTTGTGGGGTAAGGAGAATGAGCAGTTCTTC.

V usage is TRBV12-3 or TRBV12-4 and J usage is TRBJ2-3; 9 positions match TRBD1. The J call may not be correct, given that the DNA end is closer to TRBJ2-5. CDR3 size: 12 residues. The CDR3 DNA sequence: TGTGCCAGCAGACCGGGACAGGGTGCCCAGTACTTC. Its protein product is CASRPGQGAQYF.

This clonotype was recorded at least ten times. The chain uses TRBV12-3 or TRBV12-4 and TRBJ2-3; 7 nucleotides line up with TRBD2. V gave up 5 bases and J gave up 6 bases; unmatched junction bases: 5. CDR3 size: 13 residues. For the CDR3, the DNA is TGTGCCAGCAGTGGGACTATAGCTGATACGCAGTATTTT. It specifies CASSGTIADTQYF.

The chain uses TRBV19 and TRBJ2-1; D possibly corresponds to TRBD1 (5 bases). Germline CDR1 LNHDA, CDR2 SQIVND (reference sequence). V was cut by 5 bases and J by 8 bases, with 10 bases left in between. The CDR3 length is 12 residues. CDR3 DNA: TGTGCCAGTAGTTGGGGCCTGGATGAGCAGTTCTTC. As protein: CASSWGLDEQFF.

The sample holds many counts of this clonotype. This chain uses TRBV6-5 with TRBJ2-7; D is unclear. This CDR3 spans 14 amino acids. Germline V gene data show CDR1 as MNHEY and CDR2 as SVGAGI. Trimming took 0 bases from V and 5 from J, leaving 11 bases between them. CDR3 protein: CASSYSDGDHEQYF. The CDR3 DNA sequence: TGTGCCAGCAGTTACTCGGACGGAGACCACGAGCAGTACTTC.

This clonotype was detected ten times or more. The rearrangement uses TRBV20-1 and TRBJ2-1; D is ambiguous. The V end lost 3 bases, the J end lost 15 bases, and 21 bases lay between the germline ends. The CDR3 totals 13 residues. Germline CDR1 DFQATT, CDR2 SNEGSKA (reference sequence). The CDR3 loop reads CSARLGSGPRLFF. The DNA of the CDR3 is TGCAGTGCTAGGTTGGGGTCGGGCCCGAGGCTGTTCTTC.

This clonotype was detected ten times or more. The chain recombines TRBV5-1 with TRBJ2-2; TRBD2 matches at 7 bases. This CDR3 spans 16 amino acids. Germline trimming cut 0 bases from V and 5 bases from J; bases unmatched to any gene: 7. The V gene's germline CDR1 is SGHRS and CDR2 YFSETQ. CDR3 sequence reads: CASSLVGGSRTGELFF. In DNA, the CDR3 is TGCGCCAGCAGCTTGGTTGGCGGGAGTAGGACCGGGGAGCTGTTTTTT. The variable domain in full, completed from reference TRBV5-1 and TRBJ2-2, reads KAGVTQTPRYLIKTRGQQVTLSCSPISGHRSVSWYQQTPGQGLQFLFEYFSETQRNKGNFPGRFSGRQFSNSRSEMNVSTLELGDSALYLCASSLVGGSRTGELFFGEGSRLTVL.

About this clonotype itself: This clone may be a read error of a much larger clone one base away. CDR3 in DNA: TGTGCCAGCACTAAAGAGCTAACGGGCAATCAGCCCCAGCATTTT. This translates into CASTKELTGNQPQHF. The V call is TRBV2, the J call TRBJ1-5; no clear D gene. The CDR3 spans 15 residues. Germline values: CDR1 SNHLY, CDR2 FYNNEI. V was shortened by 7 bases and J by 2 bases, with 15 bases between the two germline ends.

The sample holds many counts of this clonotype. This chain uses TRBV3-1 with TRBJ1-5, with D maybe TRBD1 (5 bases). Germline V gene data show CDR1 as LGHDT and CDR2 as YNNKEL (reference sequence). V was clipped by 1 base and J by 2 bases, with 9 bases between them. The CDR3 sequence is 15 residues long. CDR3 sequence reads: CASSQAGGGNQPQHF. CDR3 nucleotide sequence: TGTGCCAGCAGCCAAGCCGGGGGAGGCAATCAGCCCCAGCATTTT.

The chain recombines TRBV5-4 with TRBJ2-7; no definite D call. CDR1 and CDR2 from the germline V gene are SGHNT and YYREEE (reference sequence). The CDR3 is 14 residues long. Trimming pared 0 bases from V and 3 bases from J, leaving 10 bases between. The CDR3 region is CASSLEVGYYEQYF. The DNA for the CDR3 is TGTGCCAGCAGCTTGGAAGTGGGCTACTACGAGCAGTACTTC.

At least ten counts were recorded for this clonotype. V usage is TRBV18 and J usage is TRBJ1-2, with D possibly matching TRBD1 (6 bases). The CDR3 is 15 amino acids. V dropped 2 bases and J dropped 2 bases, with 12 bases sitting between them. CDR1 is KGHSH and CDR2 is LQKENI in the germline V gene. The CDR3 region has the DNA TGTGCCAGCTCACCAGGGGGCGATTTAAACTATGGCTACACCTTC. It encodes CASSPGGDLNYGYTF.